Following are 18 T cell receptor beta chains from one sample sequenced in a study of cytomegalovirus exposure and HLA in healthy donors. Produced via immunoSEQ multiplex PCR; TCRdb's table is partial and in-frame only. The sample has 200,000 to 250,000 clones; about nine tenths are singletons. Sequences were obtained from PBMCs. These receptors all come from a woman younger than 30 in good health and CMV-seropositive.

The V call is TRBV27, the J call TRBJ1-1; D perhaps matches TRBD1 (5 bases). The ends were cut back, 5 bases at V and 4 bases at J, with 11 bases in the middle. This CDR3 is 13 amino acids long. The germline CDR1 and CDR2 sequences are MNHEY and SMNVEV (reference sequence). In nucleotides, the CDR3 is TGTGCCAGCAGTCCGGGGGAGGGCACTGAAGCTTTCTTT. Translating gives CASSPGEGTEAFF.

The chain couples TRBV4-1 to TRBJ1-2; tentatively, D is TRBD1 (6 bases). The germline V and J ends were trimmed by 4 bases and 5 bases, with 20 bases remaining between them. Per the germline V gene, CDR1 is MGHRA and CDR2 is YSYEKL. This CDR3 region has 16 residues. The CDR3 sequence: CASSPTAQGNGYGYTF. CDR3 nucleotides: TGCGCCAGCAGCCCAACGGCCCAGGGGAATGGGTATGGCTACACCTTC.

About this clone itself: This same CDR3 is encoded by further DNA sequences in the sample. As DNA, the CDR3 is TGCGCCAGCAGCACCAGACAGGGCACAGATACGCAGTATTTT. It specifies CASSTRQGTDTQYF. The V and J genes are TRBV5-1 and TRBJ2-3, with a possible D match to TRBD1 (6 bases). This CDR3 is built from 14 residues. The V gene lost 4 bases and the J gene lost 1 base, with 10 bases spanning the gap. Germline-derived CDR1 and CDR2 are SGHRS and YFSETQ.

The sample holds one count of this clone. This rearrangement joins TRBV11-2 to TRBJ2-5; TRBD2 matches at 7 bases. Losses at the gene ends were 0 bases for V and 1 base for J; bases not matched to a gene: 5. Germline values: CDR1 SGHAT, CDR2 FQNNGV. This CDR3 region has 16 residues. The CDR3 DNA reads TGTGCCAGCAGCTTAGATCGGGGGGTCACCCAAGAGACCCAGTACTTC. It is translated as CASSLDRGVTQETQYF.

CDR3 amino acids: CASSPSGLGTEAFF. The CDR3 DNA reads TGTGCCAGCTCACCATCAGGGTTAGGAACTGAAGCTTTCTTT. The chain carries TRBV18 and TRBJ1-1, with D maybe TRBD1 (5 bases). Per the germline V gene, CDR1 is KGHSH and CDR2 is LQKENI. The CDR3 consists of 14 residues. The ends were cut back, 2 bases at V and 5 bases at J, with 12 bases in the middle.

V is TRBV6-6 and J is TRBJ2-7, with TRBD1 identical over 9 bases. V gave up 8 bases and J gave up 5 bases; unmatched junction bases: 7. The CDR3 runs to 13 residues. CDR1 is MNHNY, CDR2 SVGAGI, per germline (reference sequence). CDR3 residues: CASRTGVLNEQYF. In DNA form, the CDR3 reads TGTGCCAGCCGGACAGGGGTTCTCAACGAGCAGTACTTC.

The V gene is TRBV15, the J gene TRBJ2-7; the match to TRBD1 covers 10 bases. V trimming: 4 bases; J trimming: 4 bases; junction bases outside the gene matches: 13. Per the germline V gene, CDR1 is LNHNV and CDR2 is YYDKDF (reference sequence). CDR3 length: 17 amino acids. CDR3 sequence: CATSKQRGGQGLYEQYF. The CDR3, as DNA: TGTGCCACCAGCAAACAACGTGGGGGACAGGGGCTTTACGAGCAGTACTTC.

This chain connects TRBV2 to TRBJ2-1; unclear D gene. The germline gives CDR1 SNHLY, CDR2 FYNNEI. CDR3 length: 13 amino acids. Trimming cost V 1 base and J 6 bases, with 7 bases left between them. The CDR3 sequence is CASSEGLLNEQFF. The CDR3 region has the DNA TGTGCCAGCAGTGAAGGTCTCCTCAATGAGCAGTTCTTC.

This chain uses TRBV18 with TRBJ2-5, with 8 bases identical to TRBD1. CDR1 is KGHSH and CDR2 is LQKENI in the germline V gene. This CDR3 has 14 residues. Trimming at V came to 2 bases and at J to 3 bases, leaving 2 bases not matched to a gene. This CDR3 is CASSPLQGEETQYF. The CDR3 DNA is TGTGCCAGCTCACCATTACAGGGGGAAGAGACCCAGTACTTC. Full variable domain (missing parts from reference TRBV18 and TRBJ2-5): NAGVMQNPRHLVRRRGQEARLRCSPMKGHSHVYWYRQLPEEGLKFMVYLQKENIIDESGMPKERFSAEFPKEGPSILRIQQVVRGDSAAYFCASSPLQGEETQYFGPGTRLLVL.

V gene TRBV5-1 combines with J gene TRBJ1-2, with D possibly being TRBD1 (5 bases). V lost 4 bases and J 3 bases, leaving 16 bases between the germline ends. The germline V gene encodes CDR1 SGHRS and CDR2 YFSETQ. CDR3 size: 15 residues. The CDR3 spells CASSLGHSGDYGYTF. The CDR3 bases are TGCGCCAGCAGCCTAGGACACTCTGGGGACTATGGCTACACCTTC.

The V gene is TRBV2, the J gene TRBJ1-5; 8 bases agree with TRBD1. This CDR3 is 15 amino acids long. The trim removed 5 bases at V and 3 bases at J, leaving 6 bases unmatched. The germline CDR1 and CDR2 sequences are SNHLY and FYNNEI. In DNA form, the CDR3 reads TGTGCCAGCAGTAAGCGACAGGGGCTCAATCAGCCCCAGCATTTT. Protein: CASSKRQGLNQPQHF.

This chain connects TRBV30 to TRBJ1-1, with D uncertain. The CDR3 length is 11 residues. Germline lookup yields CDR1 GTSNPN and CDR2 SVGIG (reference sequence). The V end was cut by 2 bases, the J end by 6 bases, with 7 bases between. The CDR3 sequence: CAWSRGSEAFF. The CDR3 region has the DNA TGTGCCTGGAGTCGCGGATCTGAAGCTTTCTTT.

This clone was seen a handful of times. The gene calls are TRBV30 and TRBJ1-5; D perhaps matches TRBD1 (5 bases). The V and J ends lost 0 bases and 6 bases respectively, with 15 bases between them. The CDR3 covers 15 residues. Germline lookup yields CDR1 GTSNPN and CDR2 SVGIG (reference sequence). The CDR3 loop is CAWSVSGHQGQPQHF. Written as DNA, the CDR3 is TGTGCCTGGAGTGTATCAGGGCACCAGGGTCAGCCCCAGCATTTT.

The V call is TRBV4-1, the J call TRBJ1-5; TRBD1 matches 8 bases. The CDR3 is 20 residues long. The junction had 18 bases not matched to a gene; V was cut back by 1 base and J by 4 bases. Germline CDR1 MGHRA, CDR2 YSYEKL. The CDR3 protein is CASSQGVPDRGSGRNQPQHF. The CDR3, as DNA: TGCGCCAGCAGCCAAGGGGTTCCTGACAGGGGATCGGGAAGAAATCAGCCCCAGCATTTT.

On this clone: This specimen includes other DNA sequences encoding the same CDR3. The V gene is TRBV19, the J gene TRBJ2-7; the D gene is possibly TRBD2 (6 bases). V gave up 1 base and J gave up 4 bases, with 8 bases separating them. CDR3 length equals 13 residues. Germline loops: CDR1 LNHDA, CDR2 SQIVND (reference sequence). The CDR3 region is CASSIGRGYEQYF. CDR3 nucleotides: TGTGCCAGTAGTATAGGCCGGGGGTACGAGCAGTACTTC.

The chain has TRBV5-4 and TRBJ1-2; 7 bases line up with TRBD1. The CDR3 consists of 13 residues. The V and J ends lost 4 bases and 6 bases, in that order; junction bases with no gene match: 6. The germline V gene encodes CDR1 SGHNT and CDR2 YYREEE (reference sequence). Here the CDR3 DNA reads TGTGCCAGCAGCACAACAGGGGACCATGGCTACACCTTC. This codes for CASSTTGDHGYTF.

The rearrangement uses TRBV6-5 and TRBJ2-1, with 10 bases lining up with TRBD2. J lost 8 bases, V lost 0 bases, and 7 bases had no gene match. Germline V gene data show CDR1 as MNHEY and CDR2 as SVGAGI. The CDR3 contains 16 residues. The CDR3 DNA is TGTGCCAGCAGTTACTCGCAGCGGGAGGGCCTGGATGAGCAGTTCTTC. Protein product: CASSYSQREGLDEQFF.

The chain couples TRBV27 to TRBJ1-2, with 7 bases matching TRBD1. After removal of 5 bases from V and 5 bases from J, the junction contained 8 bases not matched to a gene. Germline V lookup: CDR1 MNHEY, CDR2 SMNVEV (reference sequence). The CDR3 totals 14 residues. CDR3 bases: TGTGCCAGCAGTATCCGACTGGGACAGTATGGCTACACCTTC. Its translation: CASSIRLGQYGYTF.